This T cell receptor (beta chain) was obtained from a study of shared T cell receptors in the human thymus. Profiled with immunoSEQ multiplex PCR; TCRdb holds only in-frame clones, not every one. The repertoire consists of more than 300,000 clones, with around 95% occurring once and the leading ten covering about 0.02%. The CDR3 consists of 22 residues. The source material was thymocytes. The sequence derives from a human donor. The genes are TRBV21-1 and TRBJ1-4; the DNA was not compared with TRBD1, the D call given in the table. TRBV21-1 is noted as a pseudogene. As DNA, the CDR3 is TGTGCCAGCAGCAAAGTTAGGCCCACCGGGACAGGCTTTCTTGCAACTAATGAAAAACTGTTTTTT. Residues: CASSKVRPTGTGFLATNEKLFF.